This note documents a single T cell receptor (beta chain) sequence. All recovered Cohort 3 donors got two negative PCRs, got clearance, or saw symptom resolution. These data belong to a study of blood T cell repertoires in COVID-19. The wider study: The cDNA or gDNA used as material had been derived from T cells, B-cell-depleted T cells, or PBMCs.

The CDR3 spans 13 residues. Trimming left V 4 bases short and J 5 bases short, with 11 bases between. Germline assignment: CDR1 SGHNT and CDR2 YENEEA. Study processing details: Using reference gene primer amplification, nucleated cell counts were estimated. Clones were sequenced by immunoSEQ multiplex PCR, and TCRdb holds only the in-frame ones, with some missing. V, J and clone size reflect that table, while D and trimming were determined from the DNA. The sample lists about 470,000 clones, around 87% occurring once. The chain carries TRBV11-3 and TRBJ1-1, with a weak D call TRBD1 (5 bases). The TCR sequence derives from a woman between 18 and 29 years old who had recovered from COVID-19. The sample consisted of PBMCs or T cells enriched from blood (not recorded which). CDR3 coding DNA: TGTGCCAGCAGCTACTGGGGCGAAACTGAAGCTTTCTTT. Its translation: CASSYWGETEAFF.